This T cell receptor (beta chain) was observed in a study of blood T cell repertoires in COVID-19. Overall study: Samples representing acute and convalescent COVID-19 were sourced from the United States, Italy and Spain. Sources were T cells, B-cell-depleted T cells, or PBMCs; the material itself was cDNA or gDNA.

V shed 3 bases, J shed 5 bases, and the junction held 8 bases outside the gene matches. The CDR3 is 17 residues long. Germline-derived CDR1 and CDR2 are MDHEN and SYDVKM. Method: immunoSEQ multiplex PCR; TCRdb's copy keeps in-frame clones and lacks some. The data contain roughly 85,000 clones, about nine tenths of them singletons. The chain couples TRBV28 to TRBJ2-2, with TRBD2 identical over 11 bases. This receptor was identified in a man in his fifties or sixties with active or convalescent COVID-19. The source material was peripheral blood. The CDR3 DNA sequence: TGTGCCAGCAGTTTCTCTCGACTAGCGGGACGAACCGGGGAGCTGTTTTTT. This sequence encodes CASSFSRLAGRTGELFF.